The 13 T cell receptor beta chains given below trace back to one sample, sequenced in a study of blood T cell repertoires in COVID-19. Sequencing was performed with immunoSEQ multiplex PCR; in TCRdb, only in-frame clones are kept and a portion is missing. Of around 99,000 clones in the sample, roughly 80% were seen once. The material sequenced was peripheral blood. The receptor source for this set is a human donor in a cohort sampled during active or convalescent COVID-19.

This clone was seen a few times. The chain couples TRBV19 to TRBJ2-6; 9 bases match TRBD1. Germline V gene lookup returns CDR1 LNHDA and CDR2 SQIVND (reference sequence). Losses at the gene ends were 6 bases for V and 2 bases for J; bases not matched to a gene: 8. This CDR3 contains 17 residues. The CDR3 DNA is TGTGCCAGTAGCATTGACAGGGGGGGCGCTGGGGCCAACGTCCTGACTTTC. Encoded protein: CASSIDRGGAGANVLTF.

The chain uses TRBV4-3 and TRBJ1-2; no firm D call. With 4 bases removed from V and 2 bases from J, the gap between germline ends came to 8 bases. CDR3 size: 13 residues. Germline V gene lookup returns CDR1 LGHNA and CDR2 YSLEER. CDR3 sequence (DNA): TGCGCCAGCAGCCTCGGAGTAAACTATGGCTACACCTTC. This translates into CASSLGVNYGYTF.

The chain is built from TRBV7-2 and TRBJ1-6; D possibly corresponds to TRBD1 (6 bases). Germline CDR1 reads SGHTA; CDR2 reads FQGNSA. The CDR3 sequence is 16 residues long. V gave up 2 bases and J gave up 10 bases, with 18 bases separating them. In DNA, the CDR3 is TGTGCCAGCAGCTTAAACTTCTGGGGGCCGGGATCACCCCTCCACTTT. This gives the protein CASSLNFWGPGSPLHF.

The chain recombines TRBV10-1 with TRBJ2-2, with 9 nucleotides matching TRBD2. The CDR3 extends over 19 amino acids. V lost 0 bases to trimming and J lost 1 base; unmatched junction nucleotides: 9. The germline gives CDR1 WNHNN, CDR2 SYGVQD (reference sequence). For the CDR3, the DNA is TGCGCCAGCAGTGAGTCTAGTCTAGCGGGGATCCTGAACACCGGGGAGCTGTTTTTT. Amino acids: CASSESSLAGILNTGELFF.

The chain joins TRBV29-1 to TRBJ1-1; no definite D call. Germline CDR1 and CDR2: SQVTM and ANQGSEA. The CDR3 totals 12 residues. The V end lost 1 base, the J end lost 6 bases, and 9 bases lay between the germline ends. CDR3 in DNA: TGCAGCGTTGAAGGTGTTGGCCCTGAAGCTTTCTTT. Translating gives CSVEGVGPEAFF.

The chain joins TRBV28 to TRBJ2-7, with D unresolved. Germline CDR1 is MDHEN and CDR2 is SYDVKM. V lost 4 bases, J lost 6 bases, and 7 bases lay in between. The CDR3 length is 11 residues. The CDR3 loop is CASSYLIEQYF. The CDR3 DNA follows: TGTGCCAGCAGTTACCTAATCGAGCAGTACTTC.

The chain couples TRBV11-2 to TRBJ2-5; weak D call: TRBD2 (7 bases). Germline lookup yields CDR1 SGHAT and CDR2 FQNNGV. CDR3 length equals 14 residues. Trimming took off 5 bases at V and 1 base at J, with 11 bases between the two ends. CDR3 protein: CASSKRGAQETQYF. CDR3 DNA: TGTGCCAGCAGCAAACGGGGGGCCCAAGAGACCCAGTACTTC.

This chain connects TRBV9 to TRBJ2-1, with TRBD1 identical over 7 bases. Germline V gene lookup returns CDR1 SGDLS and CDR2 YYNGEE. CDR3 length: 15 residues. V lost 4 bases to trimming and J lost 0 bases; unmatched junction nucleotides: 4. CDR3 DNA sequence: TGTGCCAGCAGCTCCACAGGGGCCTCCTACAATGAGCAGTTCTTC. Translated, it gives CASSSTGASYNEQFF. Supplemented by reference TRBV9 and TRBJ2-1, the full variable domain reads DSGVTQTPKHLITATGQRVTLRCSPRSGDLSVYWYQQSLDQGLQFLIQYYNGEERAKGNILERFSAQQFPDLHSELNLSSLELGDSALYFCASSSTGASYNEQFFGPGTRLTVL.

V usage is TRBV6-4 and J usage is TRBJ2-1, with TRBD1 identical over 9 bases. The length of the CDR3 is 15 residues. Germline values: CDR1 MRHNA, CDR2 SNTAGT. The V and J ends lost 6 bases and 1 base, in that order; junction bases with no gene match: 4. The CDR3 reads CASSPGTGSYNEQFF. CDR3 in DNA: TGTGCCAGCAGCCCCGGGACAGGGTCCTACAATGAGCAGTTCTTC.

This clone was found once. The chain combines TRBV7-2 with TRBJ2-2; 11 bases line up with TRBD2. CDR1 and CDR2 (germline): SGHTA, FQGNSA. CDR3 length: 15 amino acids. V shed 6 bases, J shed 7 bases, and the junction held 7 bases outside the gene matches. The CDR3 sequence is CASRSTSGKVGELFF. CDR3 DNA: TGTGCCAGCAGATCGACTAGCGGGAAAGTCGGGGAGCTGTTTTTT. Variable domain in full (rest from reference TRBV7-2 and TRBJ2-2): GAGVSQSPSNKVTEKGKDVELRCDPISGHTALYWYRQSLGQGLEFLIYFQGNSAPDKSGLPSDRFSAERTGGSVSTLTIQRTQQEDSAVYLCASRSTSGKVGELFFGEGSRLTVL.

This clone was recorded once. V gene TRBV5-6 combines with J gene TRBJ1-2, with a tentative D call TRBD1 (6 bases). The CDR3 has 17 residues. Germline V gene data show CDR1 as SGHDT and CDR2 as YYEEEE. V lost 6 bases to trimming and J lost 0 bases, with 21 bases between them. This CDR3 is CASTTPGGADPNYGYTF. In DNA, the CDR3 is TGTGCCAGCACAACCCCCGGGGGGGCGGACCCTAACTATGGCTACACCTTC.

The genes are TRBV29-1 and TRBJ1-3, with D unclear. Germline CDR1 reads SQVTM; CDR2 reads ANQGSEA. Trimming left V 3 bases short and J 4 bases short, with 4 bases between. The CDR3 consists of 11 residues. CDR3 residues: CSVDRGNTIYF. DNA for the CDR3: TGCAGCGTTGACAGGGGAAACACCATATATTTT.

This sequence joins TRBV9 and TRBJ2-1, with TRBD2 as a possible D gene (5 bases). In germline, CDR1 is SGDLS, CDR2 YYNGEE. Trimming left V 0 bases short and J 4 bases short, with 11 bases between. This CDR3 spans 15 amino acids. The DNA of the CDR3 is TGTGCCAGCAGCGTAGCGACTAACCAATACAATGAGCAGTTCTTC. Its translation is CASSVATNQYNEQFF.